The 11 T cell receptor beta chains below were found in one sample sequenced in a study of blood T cell repertoires in COVID-19. The assay was immunoSEQ multiplex PCR, and TCRdb's table has in-frame clones only and misses some. The table lists 35,000 to 50,000 clones, around 85% of them singletons. The sequencing input was peripheral blood. These receptors were collected from a man aged 55 to 70 with acute or convalescent COVID-19.

This chain connects TRBV6-1 to TRBJ2-7; D gene uncertain. The CDR3 sequence is 14 residues long. V lost 1 base to trimming and J lost 5 bases, with 12 bases between them. Germline V lookup: CDR1 MNHNS, CDR2 SASEGT. The CDR3 region is CASSEVWQVNEQYF. CDR3 DNA sequence: TGTGCCAGCAGTGAAGTGTGGCAAGTAAACGAGCAGTACTTC.

The chain recombines TRBV7-9 with TRBJ1-4; possibly TRBD1 for D (6 bases). Germline V gene lookup returns CDR1 SEHNR and CDR2 FQNEAQ (reference sequence). The CDR3 extends over 13 amino acids. V lost 7 bases, J lost 7 bases, and 13 bases lay in between. This CDR3 is CASTVGAGEKLFF. The DNA of the CDR3 is TGTGCCAGCACCGTGGGGGCGGGTGAAAAACTGTTTTTT.

The chain is built from TRBV6-1 and TRBJ1-6, with TRBD1 identical over 7 bases. The CDR3 loop spans 16 amino acids. Per the germline V gene, CDR1 is MNHNS and CDR2 is SASEGT. V lost 1 base and J lost 12; bases outside the gene matches: 12. CDR3 coding DNA: TGTGCCAGCAGTGAAGACTATGCAGGGGGGACGGTACCCCTCCACTTT. The encoded protein is CASSEDYAGGTVPLHF.

V usage is TRBV7-9 and J usage is TRBJ1-6; possibly TRBD1 for D (5 bases). V lost 1 base and J 3 bases, leaving 10 bases between the germline ends. CDR3 length: 16 amino acids. CDR1 is SEHNR, CDR2 FQNEAQ, per germline (reference sequence). CDR3 nucleotides: TGTGCCAGCAGCTTAGGATCGGACAACTATAATTCACCCCTCCACTTT. This sequence encodes CASSLGSDNYNSPLHF.

V usage is TRBV3-1 (or the pseudogene TRBV3-2) and J usage is TRBJ1-2; D unresolved. V was pared by 0 bases and J by 7 bases, with 12 bases between. CDR1 and CDR2 (germline): LGHDT, YNNKEL (reference sequence). This CDR3 contains 14 residues. DNA of the CDR3: TGTGCCAGCAGCCAAGATAGTGGCAGGCTTGGCTACACCTTC. It specifies CASSQDSGRLGYTF.

This rearrangement joins TRBV6-5 to TRBJ2-7, with 7 bases fitting TRBD2. This CDR3 spans 14 amino acids. Trimming removed 6 bases from V and 6 bases from J; junction bases left unmatched: 11. CDR1 and CDR2 (germline): MNHEY, SVGAGI. CDR3 nucleotides: TGTGCCAGCAGGGGAGGGCAGGGAAATGGCGAGCAGTACTTC. Encoded protein: CASRGGQGNGEQYF.

This CDR3 is CASSLGAYYRVYTGELFF. In DNA, the CDR3 is TGTGCCAGCAGCTTGGGAGCCTATTACAGGGTCTACACCGGGGAGCTGTTTTTT. The chain employs TRBV5-8 and TRBJ2-2; weak D call: TRBD1 (6 bases). The CDR3 has 18 residues. The germline gives CDR1 SGHTS, CDR2 YDEGEE. V was clipped by 0 bases and J by 3 bases, with 18 bases between them. The full variable domain, completed using reference TRBV5-8 and TRBJ2-2, is EAGVTQSPTHLIKTRGQQATLRCSPISGHTSVYWYQQALGLGLQFLLWYDEGEERNRGNFPPRFSGRQFPNYSSELNVNALELEDSALYLCASSLGAYYRVYTGELFFGEGSRLTVL.

The genes are TRBV5-5 and TRBJ1-1; D possibly corresponds to TRBD1 (5 bases). This CDR3 has 13 residues. The V and J ends lost 4 bases and 3 bases respectively, with 10 bases between them. Germline lookup yields CDR1 SGHKS and CDR2 YYEKEE (reference sequence). This CDR3 is CASSPEGDTEAFF. Here the CDR3 DNA reads TGTGCCAGCAGCCCCGAAGGGGACACTGAAGCTTTCTTT.

V gene TRBV11-3 combines with J gene TRBJ2-3, with D unclear. Trimming removed 4 bases at V and 3 bases at J, with 11 bases between. CDR3 size: 14 residues. CDR1 and CDR2 (germline): SGHNT, YENEEA. The CDR3 sequence is CASSSGHSTDTQYF. In DNA form, the CDR3 reads TGTGCCAGCAGCTCGGGTCACTCGACAGATACGCAGTATTTT.

This clone was picked up one time. This chain connects TRBV27 to TRBJ1-2, with 10 bases matching TRBD1. The CDR3 has 17 residues. The V gene end was trimmed by 8 bases and the J gene end by 5 bases; junction bases not matched to a gene: 17. Germline assignment: CDR1 MNHEY and CDR2 SMNVEV (reference sequence). The CDR3 sequence is CASGWDRDRGSSYGYTF. CDR3 DNA: TGTGCCAGCGGCTGGGACCGGGACAGGGGCTCATCTTATGGCTACACCTTC.

The rearrangement joins TRBV29-1 to TRBJ1-3; TRBD1 is a possible D gene (6 bases). Per germline, CDR1 SQVTM and CDR2 ANQGSEA. The CDR3 is 12 residues long. V was cut by 6 bases and J by 2 bases, with 8 bases left in between. The CDR3 loop is CSVRGTGNTIYF. The CDR3 nucleotides read TGCAGCGTCAGGGGTACTGGAAACACCATATATTTT.